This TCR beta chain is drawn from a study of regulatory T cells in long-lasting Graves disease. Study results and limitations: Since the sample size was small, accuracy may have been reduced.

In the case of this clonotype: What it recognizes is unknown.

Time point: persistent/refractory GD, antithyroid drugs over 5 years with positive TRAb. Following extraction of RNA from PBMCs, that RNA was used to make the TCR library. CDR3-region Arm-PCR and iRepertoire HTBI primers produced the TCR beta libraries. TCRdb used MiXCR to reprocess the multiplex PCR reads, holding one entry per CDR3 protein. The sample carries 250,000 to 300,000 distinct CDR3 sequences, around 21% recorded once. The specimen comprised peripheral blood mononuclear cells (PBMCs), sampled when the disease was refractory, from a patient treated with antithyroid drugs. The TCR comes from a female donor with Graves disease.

The CDR3 loop is CASSMTSGGTDTQYF. The CDR3 DNA is TGTGCCAGCAGTATGACTAGCGGGGGCACAGATACGCAGTATTTT. The chain carries TRBV28 and TRBJ2-3, with 11 bases lining up with TRBD2. The CDR3 runs 15 residues. Unmatched junction bases numbered 2, after V lost 5 bases and J lost 1 base. Germline CDR1 reads MDHEN; CDR2 reads SYDVKM.